These 32 T cell receptor beta chains share one sample of origin, sequenced in a study of neurological immune-mediated disorders. This sample's time point: longitudinal time-point 2. TCRdb ran MiXCR on the 5' RACE reads and lists one entry per CDR3 protein. The sample shows approximately 80,000 distinct CDR3 sequences, over 4.5% of them seen only once. The material sequenced was PBMCs. The receptors originated from a woman in her fifties or sixties with multiple sclerosis.

This clonotype was found many times. V is TRBV5-5 and J is TRBJ2-2; perhaps TRBD1 as D (6 bases). The germline V gene encodes CDR1 SGHKS and CDR2 YYEKEE (reference sequence). Trimming cost V 0 bases and J 0 bases, with 6 bases left between them. The CDR3 loop spans 15 amino acids. In nucleotides, the CDR3 is TGTGCCAGCAGCTTGGGGACAGCGAACACCGGGGAGCTGTTTTTT. It specifies CASSLGTANTGELFF.

This clonotype has ten or more counts. The chain employs TRBV9 and TRBJ1-2; perhaps TRBD1 as D (5 bases). This CDR3 has 17 amino acids. The V gene's germline CDR1 is SGDLS and CDR2 YYNGEE. V was pared by 2 bases and J by 3 bases, with 20 bases between. DNA for the CDR3: TGTGCCAGCAGCGTGGGACTGATGGGCGGGTGGGACTATGGCTACACCTTC. Protein product: CASSVGLMGGWDYGYTF.

This clonotype was recorded many times. The CDR3 DNA sequence: TGTGCCAGCACCAACTCGGGGCGTCCCCTCTCTGGAAACACCATATATTTT. This sequence encodes CASTNSGRPLSGNTIYF. The chain couples TRBV28 to TRBJ1-3, with TRBD1 as a possible D gene (5 bases). The CDR3 is made up of 17 amino acids. Germline V lookup: CDR1 MDHEN, CDR2 SYDVKM. V dropped 7 bases and J dropped 0 bases, with 19 bases sitting between them.

This clonotype has a count of ten or more. The chain employs TRBV29-1 and TRBJ2-3; TRBD2 matches 10 bases. CDR1 and CDR2 (germline): SQVTM, ANQGSEA. V lost 6 bases and J lost 2; bases outside the gene matches: 5. The CDR3 is 14 residues long. The CDR3 DNA sequence: TGCAGCGTGGGACTAGCGTTAACCACAGATACGCAGTATTTT. It translates to CSVGLALTTDTQYF.

This clonotype was counted at least ten times. The CDR3 reads CSAGGSAVREQYF. The CDR3 DNA follows: TGCAGTGCTGGGGGGTCCGCTGTCCGCGAGCAGTACTTC. The chain is built from TRBV20-1 and TRBJ2-7, with D perhaps matching TRBD2 (6 bases). V shed 5 bases and J shed 6 bases, with 17 bases lying between them. The CDR3 totals 13 residues. From germline, CDR1 is DFQATT and CDR2 SNEGSKA (reference sequence).

This clonotype was observed many times. The CDR3 DNA is TGTGCCAGCAGCACCTCAGGACATCAGCCCCAGCATTTT. Translated: CASSTSGHQPQHF. V gene TRBV5-6 combines with J gene TRBJ1-5; no definite D call. Trimming stripped 4 bases from V and 5 bases from J, with 10 bases between. Germline V lookup: CDR1 SGHDT, CDR2 YYEEEE. The CDR3 is made up of 13 amino acids.

CDR3 nucleotides: TGCAGTGCTCCCCGGCGAGGGGGGGAGACCCAGTACTTC. Amino acids: CSAPRRGGETQYF. The V gene is TRBV20-1, the J gene TRBJ2-5; D is tentatively TRBD1 or TRBD2 (6 bases each). From germline, CDR1 is DFQATT and CDR2 SNEGSKA (reference sequence). CDR3 length: 13 residues. V lost 5 bases, J lost 5 bases, and 15 bases lay in between.

Ten or more counts support this clonotype. This rearrangement joins TRBV12-3 or TRBV12-4 to TRBJ2-7; TRBD1 aligns across 9 bases. The CDR3 length is 13 residues. Trimming cost V 4 bases and J 6 bases; bases outside gene matches: 4. CDR3 amino acids: CASSSGTGREQYF. The CDR3 nucleotides read TGTGCCAGCAGTTCGGGGACAGGGCGCGAGCAGTACTTC.

V usage is TRBV2 and J usage is TRBJ1-1; 9 bases agree with TRBD1. The CDR3 runs 16 residues. The V gene's germline CDR1 is SNHLY and CDR2 FYNNEI. V was clipped by 2 bases and J by 5 bases; unmatched bases: 9. The CDR3 DNA reads as TGTGCCAGCAGTGAAAGGTGGGACAGGGCTCTAACTGAAGCTTTCTTT. It codes for CASSERWDRALTEAFF.

This clonotype was recorded many times. The rearrangement joins TRBV15 to TRBJ1-4; 9 bases fit TRBD1. Per germline, CDR1 LNHNV and CDR2 YYDKDF (reference sequence). This CDR3 is 17 amino acids long. J lost 6 bases, V lost 1 base, and 9 bases had no gene match. Here the CDR3 reads CATSRANTGTGHEKLFF. DNA of the CDR3: TGTGCCACCAGCAGAGCCAACACCGGGACAGGGCATGAAAAACTGTTTTTT.

Ten or more counts support this clonotype. The chain has TRBV12-3 or TRBV12-4 and TRBJ1-6, with 8 bases that match TRBD1. V dropped 6 bases and J dropped 6; count of bases not matched to a gene: 10. CDR3 size: 16 residues. CDR3 residues: CASRVRQGAVNSPLHF. CDR3 sequence (DNA): TGTGCCAGCAGAGTAAGGCAGGGGGCAGTTAATTCACCCCTCCACTTT.

This clonotype was seen repeatedly, ten times or more. The CDR3 loop is CASSESDSGELFF. The CDR3 region has the DNA TGCGCCAGCAGTGAGTCGGACAGCGGGGAGCTGTTTTTT. V and J are TRBV10-1 and TRBJ2-2; maybe TRBD1 (6 bases). This CDR3 has 13 amino acids. Deletions cut 0 bases from V and 7 bases from J, with 6 bases between. Germline V CDR1 and CDR2: WNHNN, SYGVQD (reference sequence).

In its sample, this clonotype was seen a few times. The J gene is TRBJ1-2, the V gene TRBV27; 7 nucleotides align to TRBD1. The junction had 10 bases not matched to a gene; V was cut back by 8 bases and J by 4 bases. Germline values: CDR1 MNHEY, CDR2 SMNVEV (reference sequence). This CDR3 contains 14 residues. In DNA, the CDR3 is TGTGCCAGCGCCTCCTTGGGACAGTTCTATGGCTACACCTTC. It codes for CASASLGQFYGYTF.

There are many counts of this clonotype. The chain carries TRBV3-1 and TRBJ2-1; 9 bases are a match to TRBD2. CDR1 LGHDT and CDR2 YNNKEL come from the germline V gene (reference sequence). This CDR3 contains 15 residues. V lost 0 bases and J lost 9; bases outside the gene matches: 6. The CDR3 loop is CASSQDYLAGFEQFF. The CDR3 DNA follows: TGTGCCAGCAGCCAAGATTATCTAGCGGGGTTTGAGCAGTTCTTC.

This clonotype was seen repeatedly, ten times or more. The chain is built from TRBV5-1 and TRBJ1-1; D may be TRBD1 (6 bases). This CDR3 is built from 16 residues. V lost 2 bases to trimming and J lost 0 bases, with 14 bases between them. The germline V gene encodes CDR1 SGHRS and CDR2 YFSETQ. CDR3 DNA sequence: TGCGCCAGCAGCTTACGACAGGATCAAATGAACACTGAAGCTTTCTTT. Amino acid sequence: CASSLRQDQMNTEAFF.

This clonotype was seen ten or more times. The genes are TRBV20-1 and TRBJ2-7, with 11 bases matching TRBD2. CDR3 length: 17 amino acids. From germline, CDR1 is DFQATT and CDR2 SNEGSKA (reference sequence). The V and J ends lost 3 bases and 0 bases, in that order; junction bases with no gene match: 10. The CDR3 loop reads CSARGSSGGPLSYEQYF. In DNA, the CDR3 is TGCAGTGCTAGGGGTTCTAGCGGGGGGCCCCTCTCCTACGAGCAGTACTTC.

This clonotype was picked up many times. The chain links TRBV20-1 to TRBJ1-2; TRBD1 agrees at 7 bases. V dropped 3 bases and J dropped 8; count of bases not matched to a gene: 9. This CDR3 spans 13 amino acids. Looked up from germline, CDR1 is DFQATT and CDR2 is SNEGSKA (reference sequence). CDR3: CSARVTGRDGYTF. CDR3 DNA sequence: TGCAGTGCTAGGGTGACAGGGAGGGACGGCTACACCTTC.

This clonotype was seen ten or more times. V is TRBV9 and J is TRBJ2-7; 9 nucleotides align to TRBD1. The ends lost 3 bases at V and 6 bases at J; junction bases unmatched: 13. Looked up from germline, CDR1 is SGDLS and CDR2 is YYNGEE. The CDR3 has 16 residues. CDR3 amino acids: CASSGGAIGTGLEQYF. The CDR3 region has the DNA TGTGCCAGCAGCGGTGGTGCTATAGGGACAGGGCTCGAGCAGTACTTC.

Ten or more counts support this clonotype. Germline and junction disagree at one end, which may indicate a read error. The V and J genes are TRBV5-6 and TRBJ2-2; 9 positions match TRBD1. CDR3 size: 13 residues. The germline V gene has CDR1 SGHDT and CDR2 YYEEEE. CDR3 loop: CASSLSGTGSTVF. The CDR3 nucleotides are TGTGCCAGCAGCTTGTCCGGGACAGGGAGTACGGTTTTT.

This clonotype has ten or more counts. The chain employs TRBV5-1 and TRBJ1-1; weak D call: TRBD1 (6 bases). The V gene's germline CDR1 is SGHRS and CDR2 YFSETQ. V was clipped by 1 base and J by 5 bases, with 15 bases between them. This CDR3 has 15 amino acids. DNA of the CDR3: TGCGCCAGCAGCTTGAGTACAGGGACGGGAACTGAAGCTTTCTTT. Translating it yields CASSLSTGTGTEAFF.

This clonotype was counted at least ten times. The J gene is TRBJ1-6, the V gene TRBV5-6; D is unresolved. V was pared by 0 bases and J by 11 bases, with 6 bases between. Germline V gives CDR1 SGHDT, CDR2 YYEEEE. The CDR3 is 12 amino acids. The CDR3 is CASSLGVPPLHF. The CDR3 DNA follows: TGTGCCAGCAGCTTGGGGGTTCCACCCCTCCACTTT.

V usage is TRBV5-6 and J usage is TRBJ1-5, with D perhaps matching TRBD1 (6 bases). Trimming stripped 1 base from V and 7 bases from J, with 21 bases between. From germline, CDR1 is SGHDT and CDR2 YYEEEE. The CDR3 runs to 17 residues. CDR3 sequence (DNA): TGTGCCAGCAGCTTGCTGGGGGGCGACAGGTCTGGGCAGCCCCAGCATTTT. This encodes CASSLLGGDRSGQPQHF.

This clonotype has a count of ten or more. The chain recombines TRBV5-1 with TRBJ2-1; 13 bases align to TRBD2. Germline V CDR1 and CDR2: SGHRS, YFSETQ. This CDR3 contains 16 residues. Trimming took 3 bases from V and 7 from J; bases not matched to a gene: 7. The CDR3 DNA reads TGCGCCAGCAGCTCTCGGACTAGCGGGGGACTGAATGAGCAGTTCTTC. Amino acids: CASSSRTSGGLNEQFF.

This clonotype was detected once. One base away lies a much larger clone, so this may be a sequencing read error. The rearrangement links TRBV7-2 to TRBJ2-2; D possibly uses TRBD1 or TRBD2 (7 bases each). The CDR3 consists of 14 residues. The V end lost 6 bases, the J end lost 6 bases, and 14 bases lay between the germline ends. CDR1 and CDR2 from the germline V gene are SGHTA and FQGNSA. The CDR3 loop reads CASRPQGGAGELFF. The DNA for the CDR3 is TGTGCCAGCAGACCCCAGGGGGGGGCCGGGGAGCTGTTTTTT.

The chain couples TRBV5-1 to TRBJ2-1, with 11 positions matching TRBD2. Germline CDR1 and CDR2: SGHRS and YFSETQ. V was pared by 4 bases and J by 6 bases, with 6 bases of the junction left unmatched. The CDR3 is made up of 15 amino acids. DNA for the CDR3: TGCGCCAGCAGCCAGACTAGCGGGGACCTCAATGAGCAGTTCTTC. Protein sequence: CASSQTSGDLNEQFF. The full variable domain, its missing parts supplied by reference TRBV5-1 and TRBJ2-1, is KAGVTQTPRYLIKTRGQQVTLSCSPISGHRSVSWYQQTPGQGLQFLFEYFSETQRNKGNFPGRFSGRQFSNSRSEMNVSTLELGDSALYLCASSQTSGDLNEQFFGPGTRLTVL.

In this sample, this clonotype turned up many times. J is TRBJ1-2 and V is TRBV7-9; tentatively, D is TRBD1 (6 bases). V was trimmed by 2 bases and J by 6 bases, leaving 13 bases between them. The germline gives CDR1 SEHNR, CDR2 FQNEAQ (reference sequence). The CDR3 is made up of 14 amino acids. The CDR3 spells CASSLLGAGDGYTF. The CDR3 bases are TGTGCCAGCAGCTTACTCGGGGCAGGGGATGGCTACACCTTC.

This clonotype was found many times. V and J are TRBV5-5 and TRBJ1-5; D unresolved. CDR3 length: 14 residues. V lost 0 bases and J 0 bases, leaving 4 bases between the germline ends. Germline V gene sequence: CDR1 SGHKS, CDR2 YYEKEE (reference sequence). The CDR3 DNA is TGTGCCAGCAGCTTGGGCCATAGCAATCAGCCCCAGCATTTT. This sequence encodes CASSLGHSNQPQHF.

This clonotype occurred many times. This rearrangement joins TRBV6-1 to TRBJ1-4, with 8 bases identical to TRBD1. Germline CDR1 reads MNHNS; CDR2 reads SASEGT. V trimming: 8 bases; J trimming: 10 bases; junction bases outside the gene matches: 12. This CDR3 has 14 residues. The CDR3 reads CASGGTGPGGKLFF. The DNA for the CDR3 is TGTGCCAGCGGGGGGACAGGCCCGGGCGGAAAACTGTTTTTT.

This clonotype was seen ten or more times. The chain couples TRBV20-1 to TRBJ2-7; tentative D call: TRBD2 (5 bases). CDR1 DFQATT and CDR2 SNEGSKA come from the germline V gene (reference sequence). This CDR3 is 12 amino acids long. The V and J ends lost 6 bases and 3 bases respectively, with 12 bases between them. CDR3 bases: TGCAGTGCCCCCGGACTTGGCTACGAGCAGTACTTC. Protein product: CSAPGLGYEQYF.

This clonotype was seen many times. This chain links TRBV12-3 or TRBV12-4 with TRBJ2-1, with 7 nucleotides matching TRBD1. The V segment lost 7 bases and the J segment 12 bases; nucleotides outside the gene matches: 15. CDR3 length: 14 amino acids. The CDR3 bases are TGTGCCAGCATAGAACAGGGGCTAGAAAGTCTGCAGTTCTTC. Translated, it gives CASIEQGLESLQFF.

The rearrangement uses TRBV5-6 and TRBJ1-2, with D uncertain. Germline CDR1 is SGHDT and CDR2 is YYEEEE. This CDR3 is 14 amino acids long. With 4 bases removed from V and 4 bases from J, the gap between germline ends came to 14 bases. CDR3 amino acids: CASSLNRASYGYTF. The CDR3, as DNA: TGTGCCAGCAGCCTAAACCGGGCCTCCTATGGCTACACCTTC.

This clonotype was found a few times. The chain carries TRBV12-3 or TRBV12-4 and TRBJ1-1; D perhaps matches TRBD1 (6 bases). The CDR3 is made up of 12 amino acids. V dropped 3 bases and J dropped 8 bases, with 10 bases sitting between them. In DNA form, the CDR3 reads TGTGCCAGCAGTTTGTGGGGGGCAGAAGCTTTCTTT. Its protein is CASSLWGAEAFF.